This paragraph covers one T cell receptor beta chain sequence. The antigen it binds to is not known. Base qualities are not at hand, and no much larger clone is one base apart. This sample is drawn from a study of cytomegalovirus exposure and HLA in healthy donors (dated by TCRdb to about 2017). A note on the overall study: An earlier analysis of some 620 of the donors reported about 260 Gb of sequence data and 90 million to 120 million unique TCR beta sequences obtained from about 170 million T cells. An early release that covered more than 550 HLA-typed donors contained about 290 gigabases of sequencing data and tens of millions of unique TCR sequences. Among the approximately 400 genotyped donors, around 81% belonged to the genetic ancestry cluster associated with self-reported Caucasian donors. The study aimed to test whether signatures of past pathogen exposure could be identified by cataloging public T cell receptors. The study used immunosequencing to profile the T cell repertoires of about 670 subjects and linked those repertoires to cytomegalovirus serostatus. Besides the first cohort of approximately 710 subjects, a separate validation cohort made up of 120 different subjects was used. To predict cytomegalovirus infection status, the study brought together high-throughput TCR immunosequencing, statistical association of individual TCRs with disease status, and machine learning. A later analysis re-examined previously published TCR beta repertoires from just over 650 donors and added high-resolution HLA genotyping to investigate patterns of TCR occurrence. Rather than using new phenotypic data, the later analysis identified candidate immune exposures from TCR beta sequences and from how often those sequences occurred across donors. An earlier analysis of 587 of the donors applied high-throughput TCR beta sequencing to assess whether each TCR beta V gene segment acted as functional or pseudogenic. Alongside the repertoire data, information on donor age, sex, ethnicity and CMV serostatus was compiled. A later genetic analysis took genome-wide SNP genotypes for about three fifths of the 666 donors and used that subset as a discovery cohort. Every repertoire in the discovery cohort had been generated on one and the same sequencing platform. HLA typing covered class I and class II loci at four-digit resolution. Typing coverage varied by locus: 629-630 donors for A, B, C, DRB1 and DQB1; 522 for DQA1; over 600 for DPA1; 400 to 480 for DPB1. A handful of DR-DQ haplotypes were handled as single units for association and clustering because linkage in the cohort was strong. On average, about 200,000 unique TCR beta nucleotide sequences were sequenced per donor among some 420 genotyped donors of the cohort, with roughly a sixth of those sequences being non-productive.

The cohort comprised fewer than 750 healthy bone marrow donors. All cohort members were sampled while nominally healthy, although unrecorded immune exposures were likely present. The donor tested CMV seropositive, placing the donor among the approximately 290 seropositive members of the cohort. Each donor provided a peripheral blood sample, and peripheral blood mononuclear cells were used for TCR beta sequencing. Genomic DNA was extracted from the blood cell samples with the Qiagen DNeasy Blood Extraction Kit. Overall study results and their limits: Assigning TCR associations to individual alleles was difficult when HLA alleles, especially DR and DQ, strongly co-occurred. Most CMV-associated TCR beta chains appeared to be HLA-restricted in a later analysis, and the HLA associations seemed to be driven largely by CMV exposure. A total of 150 to 200 TCR beta chains were listed by the study as associated with cytomegalovirus. Several of the top co-occurrence clusters appeared to be linked to parvovirus B19, influenza, CMV and Epstein-Barr virus, according to a later analysis. Correlated functional status among segregating V segments might reflect linkage disequilibrium, but an unknown experimental factor could not be ruled out. This cohort had only TCR beta chains sequenced, and the lack of alpha or paired-chain data limited which features could be detected. At a false discovery rate of 0.05, a later analysis linked approximately 18,000 TCR beta sequences to specific HLA alleles. The presence/absence analyses assumed that sequencing depth was roughly uniform across donors, and that assumption may not be true. Because HLA typing was missing for some donors at each locus, association tests included only the typed subset. In a later analysis, HLA-associated TCR beta chains were found to be more clonally expanded and to have lower generation probabilities than equally common non-associated chains. Because counts were too low, about 18 rarely observed V segments, including chromosome 9 orphons, were excluded from the earlier analysis of fewer than 650 of the donors. Some IMGT-functional V segments, including TRBV6-2 and TRBV6-3, could not be distinguished by the 87-base-pair reads and were therefore excluded. Broadly in line with IMGT annotations, most TCR beta V segments showed up in productive rearrangements about 87% or about 30% of the time in an earlier analysis of 587 of the donors. While some public TCRs were present in many individuals, most TCR sequences turned up only very rarely across donors. For the cohort, immune exposure information was limited to CMV serostatus. The classifier was reported to diagnose cytomegalovirus status with high specificity and sensitivity in both the original and validation cohorts. Compared with the roughly 700-donor mean, donors in an Asian-associated ancestry cluster had fewer N-insertions in productive TCRs, according to a later genetic analysis. A later genetic analysis associated a missense DCLRE1C variant with V-gene and J-gene trimming of TCR beta chains, and an independent cohort replicated the association. Three of the identified cytomegalovirus-associated TCR beta chains were confirmed in vitro to be specific for cytomegalovirus antigens. The authors suggested that the approach could potentially be generalized to other disease states and immunological phenotypes. A later analysis found that TCR association rates varied across HLA loci, with DRB1 alleles showing the most associated TCRs and HLA-C alleles the fewest. A further reported finding was that TCR beta sequences accurately predicted the HLA-A and HLA-B alleles for most subjects in the first cohort. A cluster of highly shared sequence variants was judged likely to be a technical artifact of the sequencing pipeline.

At the junction V is shortened by 0 bases and J by 4 bases, with 7 bases in between. The CDR1 and CDR2 encoded by the germline V gene are MNHEY and SVGAGI. From its cysteine to its phenylalanine, the CDR3 spans 14 amino acids. CDR3 DNA only is kept here, 42 bases in frame from base 1. Preparation of the library involved the immunoSEQ multiplex PCR assay. The multiplex PCR relied on a mix of 60 forward primers for TCR Vbeta segments and 13 reverse primers for TCR Jbeta segments. A multiplex PCR assay on genomic DNA amplified the CDR3 region of rearranged TCR beta genes. On the Illumina HiSeq System, the amplified TCR beta libraries were sequenced as 87-base-pair reads. The original pipeline was this. In a later analysis, 70 million to 95 million unique TCR beta chains were counted across the 500 to 850 repertoires, and around 10 million of these chains were shared by at least two donors. To remove PCR and sequencing errors, raw reads were error-corrected and collapsed into unique sequences using a nearest-neighbor algorithm that merged closely related sequences. V, D and J gene segments were assigned by aligning CDR3 sequences to IMGT reference sequences. For a sequence to be retained, a match of at least six nucleotides to both a V gene segment and a J gene segment was required. Rearrangements were classified as productive when the CDR3 lacked stop codons and remained in frame with V and J, and all other rearrangements were classified as non-productive. CDR3 was defined by IMGT convention, running from the second conserved V-encoded cysteine to the conserved J-encoded phenylalanine. The earlier analysis of about 590 of the donors excluded sequences that lacked an unambiguous match to a single V gene segment. An earlier analysis of a few hundred of the donors called V segments functional above 56.7% productive rearrangements and segregating when the between-donor standard deviation exceeded 5%. A statistical classification framework was built to diagnose cytomegalovirus status from the catalog of TCR beta chain sequences. In a later analysis, V and J genes were assigned by comparing TCR nucleotide sequences against IMGT/GENE-DB human TR gene sequences. Using the TCRdist pipeline, a later analysis assigned CDR3 sequences along with most-parsimonious VDJ recombination scenarios. In a later analysis, each TCR beta chain was defined by its CDR3 amino acid sequence together with its V-gene family, and reads without a unique V-gene family were excluded. To address suspected cross-contamination and a sequencing artifact, a later analysis removed around 600 highly shared, low-generation-probability nucleotide sequences. In a later analysis, a clonal expansion index for each public chain was calculated from normalized within-repertoire ranks of inferred template counts. In a later analysis, generation probabilities were computed with a VDJ recombination model fitted to out-of-frame rearrangements, and the resulting probabilities were checked against IGoR. Hypergeometric tests were used in a later analysis to score TCR-TCR, TCR-HLA and TCR-CMV co-occurrence, with a repertoire-size bias correction applied to the TCR pairs. A later analysis estimated false discovery rates by permuting HLA or CMV assignments 20 times. In a later analysis, co-occurring TCRs were grouped using DBSCAN, and TCRdist sequence similarity was added for clustering within HLA-allele-positive subsets. Co-occurrence clustering excluded repertoires with fewer than 30,000 or more than 120,000 public chains, plus five with anomalous nucleotide sharing. Sourced from immuneACCESS, this table was stored by TCRdb with only in-frame sequences that have V and J called. A share of the clones is absent; for the studies checked, an unresolved V gene accounts for under half, and the remainder has no known explanation. V, J and clone size derive from that table, while D and trimming were established from the DNA sequence. For this sample the table gives about 120,000 clones, of which under 90% were detected only once. Around 8% of the sample is held by the ten biggest clonotypes.

The TCR sequence derives from a female donor in good health and CMV-seropositive. Recombination joined TRBV6-5 with TRBJ2-1; the D gene assignment is ambiguous. The sequenced sample was PBMCs. CDR3 loop: CASSYSETYNEQFF. In nucleotide form, the sequence is TGTGCCAGCAGTTACTCAGAAACTTACAATGAGCAGTTCTTC.